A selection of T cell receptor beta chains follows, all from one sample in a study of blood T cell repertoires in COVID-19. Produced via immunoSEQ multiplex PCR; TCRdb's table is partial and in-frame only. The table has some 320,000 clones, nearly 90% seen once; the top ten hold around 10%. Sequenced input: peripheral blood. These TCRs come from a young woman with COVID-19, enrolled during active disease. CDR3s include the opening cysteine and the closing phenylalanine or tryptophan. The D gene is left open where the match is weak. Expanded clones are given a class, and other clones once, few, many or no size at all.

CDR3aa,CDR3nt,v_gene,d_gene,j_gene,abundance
CASSSLLPAGPSDEQFF,TGTGCCAGCAGCTCTCTTCTCCCCGCGGGGCCGTCGGATGAGCAGTTCTTC,TRBV7-9,NA,TRBJ2-1,NA
CASSLSALVDRGFYGYTF,TGTGCCAGCAGCTTATCGGCTTTGGTAGACAGGGGCTTCTATGGCTACACCTTC,TRBV7-4,TRBD1,TRBJ1-2,NA
CASSQPYPLDSLTDTQYF,TGCGCCAGCAGCCAACCCTACCCCTTGGACAGTTTGACAGATACGCAGTATTTT,TRBV4-1,NA,TRBJ2-3,once
CASTATGGWGQPQHF,TGTGCCAGTACCGCTACAGGGGGCTGGGGCCAGCCCCAGCATTTT,TRBV19,TRBD1,TRBJ1-5,NA
CASTRQPQHF,TGTGCCAGCACCCGGCAGCCCCAGCATTTT,TRBV21-1,NA,TRBJ1-5,NA
CASSHLSGGRYETQYF,TGTGCCAGCAGCCACCTCTCGGGGGGGAGATATGAGACCCAGTACTTC,TRBV3-1/TRBV3-2,TRBD2,TRBJ2-5,NA
CSAVGGWGKGETQYF,TGCAGCGCAGTTGGCGGTTGGGGCAAAGGGGAGACCCAGTACTTC,TRBV29-1,NA,TRBJ2-5,few
CASSPKGGGRGSHYEQYF,TGCGCCAGCAGCCCCAAGGGCGGGGGACGGGGGTCCCACTACGAGCAGTACTTC,TRBV5-1,TRBD2,TRBJ2-7,NA
CASSQDVAGGPWGTQYF,TGTGCCAGCAGCCAAGATGTGGCGGGGGGGCCATGGGGTACCCAGTACTTC,TRBV3-1/TRBV3-2,TRBD2,TRBJ2-5,NA
CASSLKSGAIYGYTF,TGTGCCAGCAGCTTGAAATCAGGGGCCATCTATGGCTACACCTTC,TRBV5-6,NA,TRBJ1-2,NA
CASSFRTGGNSPLHF,TGTGCCAGCAGTTTTCGGACAGGTGGTAATTCACCCCTCCACTTT,TRBV28,TRBD1,TRBJ1-6,NA
CASAPDRAEKLFF,TGTGCCAGCGCTCCGGACAGGGCTGAAAAACTGTTTTTT,TRBV5-4,TRBD1,TRBJ1-4,NA
CASSVAGPHTEAFF,TGTGCCAGCAGCGTAGCTGGGCCGCACACTGAAGCTTTCTTT,TRBV9,NA,TRBJ1-1,NA
CASSLEWDRYNEQFF,TGTGCCAGCAGCTTAGAATGGGACAGATACAATGAGCAGTTCTTC,TRBV5-5,TRBD1,TRBJ2-1,once
CASSLEPSGYGYTF,TGTGCCAGCAGCTTAGAACCCTCAGGGTATGGCTACACCTTC,TRBV7-9,NA,TRBJ1-2,NA
CAIRSLAGGELFF,TGTGCCATCCGGTCCCTAGCGGGCGGGGAGCTGTTTTTT,TRBV10-3,TRBD2,TRBJ2-2,NA
CASSSRFRGLGEQYF,TGCGCCAGCAGCTCAAGGTTTAGGGGATTAGGCGAGCAGTACTTC,TRBV4-1,NA,TRBJ2-7,NA
CASSQDEVGTGSITTQYF,TGCGCCAGCAGCCAAGACGAGGTAGGGACAGGGAGTATCACCACGCAGTATTTT,TRBV4-1,TRBD1,TRBJ2-3,NA
CASSLGQAIYGYTF,TGTGCCAGCAGCTTGGGGCAGGCCATTTATGGCTACACCTTC,TRBV5-6,NA,TRBJ1-2,once
CASSRNTGAANYGYTF,TGTGCCAGCAGCCGAAACACAGGGGCAGCTAACTATGGCTACACCTTC,TRBV9,TRBD1,TRBJ1-2,NA
CASSIGLAGELRFSEQFF,TGTGCCAGTAGTATAGGACTAGCGGGGGAACTTAGGTTTAGTGAGCAGTTCTTC,TRBV19,TRBD2,TRBJ2-1,NA
CASSARGPKSSGANVLTF,TGTGCCAGCTCAGCCAGGGGGCCAAAGAGTTCTGGGGCCAACGTCCTGACTTTC,TRBV18,TRBD1,TRBJ2-6,NA
CASSPGTLNTGELFF,TGCGCCAGCAGCCCCGGGACACTGAACACCGGGGAGCTGTTTTTT,TRBV10-1,NA,TRBJ2-2,NA
CASSLVAGVTGELFF,TGCGCCAGCAGCTTGGTAGCGGGGGTAACCGGGGAGCTGTTTTTT,TRBV5-1,TRBD2,TRBJ2-2,NA
CASSYDPGSEETQYF,TGCGCCAGCAGCTACGACCCGGGGAGTGAAGAGACCCAGTACTTC,TRBV5-1,NA,TRBJ2-5,NA
CASSYSEETDTQYF,TGTGCCAGCAGTTACTCCGAGGAGACAGATACGCAGTATTTT,TRBV6-5,NA,TRBJ2-3,NA
CAWSVQGLAHGELFF,TGTGCCTGGAGTGTACAGGGACTAGCTCACGGGGAGCTGTTTTTT,TRBV30,TRBD2,TRBJ2-2,NA